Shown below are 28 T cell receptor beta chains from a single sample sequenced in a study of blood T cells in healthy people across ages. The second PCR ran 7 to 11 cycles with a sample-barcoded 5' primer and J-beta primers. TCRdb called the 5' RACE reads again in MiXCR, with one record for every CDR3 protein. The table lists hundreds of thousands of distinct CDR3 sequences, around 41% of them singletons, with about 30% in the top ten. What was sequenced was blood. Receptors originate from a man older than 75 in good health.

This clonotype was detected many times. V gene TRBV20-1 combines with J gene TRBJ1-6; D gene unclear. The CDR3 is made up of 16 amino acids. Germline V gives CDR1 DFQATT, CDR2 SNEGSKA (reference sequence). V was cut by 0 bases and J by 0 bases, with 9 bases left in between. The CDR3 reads CSAREKPSSYNSPLHF. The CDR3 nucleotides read TGCAGTGCTAGAGAAAAACCCAGCTCCTATAATTCACCCCTCCACTTT.

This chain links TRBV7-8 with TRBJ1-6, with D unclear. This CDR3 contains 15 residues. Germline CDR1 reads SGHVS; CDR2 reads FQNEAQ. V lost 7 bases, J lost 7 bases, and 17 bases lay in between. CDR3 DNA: TGTGCCAGCAACCCTTTGGATAGGGTAAATTCACCCCTCCACTTT. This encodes CASNPLDRVNSPLHF.

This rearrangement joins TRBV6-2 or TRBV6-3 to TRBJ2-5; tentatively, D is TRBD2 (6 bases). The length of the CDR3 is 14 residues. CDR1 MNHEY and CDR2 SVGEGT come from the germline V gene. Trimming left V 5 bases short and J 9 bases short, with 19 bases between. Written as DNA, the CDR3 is TGTGCCAGCAGTGCTGCCGGGACTCGGCTAGCCCAGTACTTC. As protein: CASSAAGTRLAQYF.

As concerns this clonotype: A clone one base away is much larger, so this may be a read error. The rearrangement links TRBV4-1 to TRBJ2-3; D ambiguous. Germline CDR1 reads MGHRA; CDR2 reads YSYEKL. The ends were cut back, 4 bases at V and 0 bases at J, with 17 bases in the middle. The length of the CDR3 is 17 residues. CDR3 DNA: TGCGCCAGCAGCCTAGAATGGGAAGCAGATAGCACAGATACGCAGTATTTT. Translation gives CASSLEWEADSTDTQYF.

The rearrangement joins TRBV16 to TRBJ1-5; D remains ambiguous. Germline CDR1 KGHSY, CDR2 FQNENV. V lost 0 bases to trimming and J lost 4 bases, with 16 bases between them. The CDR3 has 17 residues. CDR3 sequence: CASSQSPPVGINQPQHF. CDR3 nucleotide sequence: TGTGCCAGCAGCCAATCACCCCCGGTAGGGATAAATCAGCCCCAGCATTTT.

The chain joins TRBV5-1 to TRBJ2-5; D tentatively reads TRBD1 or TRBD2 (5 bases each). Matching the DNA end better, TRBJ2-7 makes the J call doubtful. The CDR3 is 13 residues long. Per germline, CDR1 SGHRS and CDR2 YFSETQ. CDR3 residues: CASRVGTSYEQYF. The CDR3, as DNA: TGCGCCAGCAGGGTTGGGACGTCCTACGAGCAGTACTTC.

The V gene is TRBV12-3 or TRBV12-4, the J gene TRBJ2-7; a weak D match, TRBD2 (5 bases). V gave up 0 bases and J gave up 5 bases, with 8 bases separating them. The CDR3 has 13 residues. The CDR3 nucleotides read TGTGCCAGCAGTTTAGCGGGAGTCCACGAGCAGTACTTC. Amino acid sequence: CASSLAGVHEQYF.

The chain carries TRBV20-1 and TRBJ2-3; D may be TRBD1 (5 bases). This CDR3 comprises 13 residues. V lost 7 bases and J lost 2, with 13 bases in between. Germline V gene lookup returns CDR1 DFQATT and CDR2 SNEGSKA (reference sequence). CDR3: CSVSREFTDTQYF. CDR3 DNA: TGCAGTGTTTCCAGGGAATTCACAGATACGCAGTATTTT.

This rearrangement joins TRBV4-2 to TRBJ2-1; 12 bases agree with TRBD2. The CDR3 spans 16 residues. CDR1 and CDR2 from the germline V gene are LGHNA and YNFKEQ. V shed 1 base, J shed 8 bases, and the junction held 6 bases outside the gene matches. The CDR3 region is CASSQGASGGVHEQFF. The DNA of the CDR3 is TGTGCCAGCAGCCAAGGCGCTAGCGGGGGGGTCCATGAGCAGTTCTTC.

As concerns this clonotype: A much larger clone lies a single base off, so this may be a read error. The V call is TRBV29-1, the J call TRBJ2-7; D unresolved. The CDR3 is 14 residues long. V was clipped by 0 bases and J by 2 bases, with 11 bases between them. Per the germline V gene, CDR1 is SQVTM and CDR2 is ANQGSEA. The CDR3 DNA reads TGCAGCGTTGAAGATAGGCAGAGGACCTACGAGCAGTACTTC. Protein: CSVEDRQRTYEQYF.

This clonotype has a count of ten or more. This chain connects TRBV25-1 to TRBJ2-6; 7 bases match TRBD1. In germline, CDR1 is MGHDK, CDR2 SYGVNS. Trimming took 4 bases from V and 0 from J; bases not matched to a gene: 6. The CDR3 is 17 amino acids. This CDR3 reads CASSGRDSLSGANVLTF. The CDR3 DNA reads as TGTGCCAGCAGTGGCCGGGACAGCCTCTCTGGGGCCAACGTCCTGACTTTC.

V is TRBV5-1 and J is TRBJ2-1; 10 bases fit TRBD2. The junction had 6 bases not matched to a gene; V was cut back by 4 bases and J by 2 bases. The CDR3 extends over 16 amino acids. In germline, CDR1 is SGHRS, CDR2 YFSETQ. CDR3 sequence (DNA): TGCGCCAGCAGCCCAACTAGCGGGACGGCCTACAATGAGCAGTTCTTC. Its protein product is CASSPTSGTAYNEQFF.

CDR3 DNA: TGTGCCAGCAGCCAAGATGGGGGGGCTACCTACAATGAGCAGTTCTTC. It encodes CASSQDGGATYNEQFF. The V gene is TRBV3-1, the J gene TRBJ2-1, with D perhaps matching TRBD2 (7 bases). Germline CDR1 and CDR2: LGHDT and YNNKEL (reference sequence). The CDR3 covers 16 residues. V lost 0 bases to trimming and J lost 2 bases, with 11 bases between them.

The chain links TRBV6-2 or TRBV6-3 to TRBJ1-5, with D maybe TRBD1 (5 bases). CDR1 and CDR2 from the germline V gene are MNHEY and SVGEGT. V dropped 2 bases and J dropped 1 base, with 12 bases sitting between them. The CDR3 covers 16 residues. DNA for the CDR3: TGTGCCAGCAGTTACGGTGGGGGAGGCAGCAATCAGCCCCAGCATTTT. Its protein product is CASSYGGGGSNQPQHF.

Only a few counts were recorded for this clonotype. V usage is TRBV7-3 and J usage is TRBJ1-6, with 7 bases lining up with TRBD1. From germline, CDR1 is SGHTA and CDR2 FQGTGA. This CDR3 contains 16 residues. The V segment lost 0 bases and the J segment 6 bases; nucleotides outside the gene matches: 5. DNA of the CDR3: TGTGCCAGCAGCTTAACCGGGACAGCTTTTAATTCACCCCTCCACTTT. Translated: CASSLTGTAFNSPLHF.

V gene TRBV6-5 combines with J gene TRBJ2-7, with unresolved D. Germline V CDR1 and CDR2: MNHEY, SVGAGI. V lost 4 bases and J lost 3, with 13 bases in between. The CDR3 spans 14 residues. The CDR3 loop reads CASSSYISRYEQYF. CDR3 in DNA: TGTGCCAGCAGTTCCTATATATCTCGCTACGAGCAGTACTTC.

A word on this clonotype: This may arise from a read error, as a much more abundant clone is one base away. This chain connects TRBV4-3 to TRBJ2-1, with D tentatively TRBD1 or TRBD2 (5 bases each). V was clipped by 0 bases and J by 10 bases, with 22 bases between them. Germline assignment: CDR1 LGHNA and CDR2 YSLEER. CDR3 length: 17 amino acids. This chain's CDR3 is CASSQDGPGRMNYEQFF. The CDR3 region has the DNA TGCGCCAGCAGCCAAGATGGCCCGGGACGGATGAACTACGAGCAGTTCTTC.

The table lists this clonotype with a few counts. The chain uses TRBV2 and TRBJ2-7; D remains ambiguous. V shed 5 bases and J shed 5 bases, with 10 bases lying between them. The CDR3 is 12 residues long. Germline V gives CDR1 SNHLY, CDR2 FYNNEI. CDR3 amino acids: CASSTRADEQYF. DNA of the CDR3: TGTGCCAGCAGTACCCGGGCCGACGAGCAGTACTTC.

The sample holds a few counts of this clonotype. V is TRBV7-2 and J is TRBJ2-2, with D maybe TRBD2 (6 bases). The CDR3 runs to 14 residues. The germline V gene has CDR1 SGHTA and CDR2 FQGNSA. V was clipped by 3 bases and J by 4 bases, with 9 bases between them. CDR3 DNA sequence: TGTGCCAGCAGCTTGGAGGGTTTCACCGGGGAGCTGTTTTTT. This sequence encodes CASSLEGFTGELFF.

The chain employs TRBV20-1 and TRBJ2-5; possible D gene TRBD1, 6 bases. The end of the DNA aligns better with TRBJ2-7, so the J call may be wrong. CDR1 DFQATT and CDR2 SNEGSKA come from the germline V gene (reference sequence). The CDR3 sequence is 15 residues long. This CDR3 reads CSATQDSWTSYEQYF. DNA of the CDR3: TGCAGTGCTACCCAGGACAGCTGGACCTCCTACGAGCAGTACTTC.

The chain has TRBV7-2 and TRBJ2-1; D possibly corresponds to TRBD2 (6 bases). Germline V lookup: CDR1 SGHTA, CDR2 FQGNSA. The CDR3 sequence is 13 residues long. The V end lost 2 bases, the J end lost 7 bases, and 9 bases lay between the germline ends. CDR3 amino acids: CASSLLRGNEQFF. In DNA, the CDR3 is TGTGCCAGCAGCTTACTCCGGGGGAATGAGCAGTTCTTC. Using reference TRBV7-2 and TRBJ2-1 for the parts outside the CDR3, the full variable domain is GAGVSQSPSNKVTEKGKDVELRCDPISGHTALYWYRQSLGQGLEFLIYFQGNSAPDKSGLPSDRFSAERTGGSVSTLTIQRTQQEDSAVYLCASSLLRGNEQFFGPGTRLTVL.

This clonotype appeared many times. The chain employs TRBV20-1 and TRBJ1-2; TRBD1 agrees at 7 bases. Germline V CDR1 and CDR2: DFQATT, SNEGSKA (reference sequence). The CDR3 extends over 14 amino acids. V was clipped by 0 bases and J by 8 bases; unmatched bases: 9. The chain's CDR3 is CSARENRGVQGYTF. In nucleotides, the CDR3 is TGCAGTGCTAGAGAAAACAGGGGTGTCCAAGGCTACACCTTC.

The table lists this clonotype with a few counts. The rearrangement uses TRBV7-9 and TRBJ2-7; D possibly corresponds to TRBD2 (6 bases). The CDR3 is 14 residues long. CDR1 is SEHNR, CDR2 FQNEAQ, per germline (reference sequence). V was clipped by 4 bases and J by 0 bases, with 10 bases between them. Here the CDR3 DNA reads TGTGCCAGCAGCTGGGCGGGGAGCTCCTACGAGCAGTACTTC. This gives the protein CASSWAGSSYEQYF.

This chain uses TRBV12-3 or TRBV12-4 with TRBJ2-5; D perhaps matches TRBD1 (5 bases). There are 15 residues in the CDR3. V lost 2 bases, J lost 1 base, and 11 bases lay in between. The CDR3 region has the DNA TGTGCCAGCAGTTTAAGGGCACAGGTCCAAGAGACCCAGTACTTC. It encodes CASSLRAQVQETQYF.

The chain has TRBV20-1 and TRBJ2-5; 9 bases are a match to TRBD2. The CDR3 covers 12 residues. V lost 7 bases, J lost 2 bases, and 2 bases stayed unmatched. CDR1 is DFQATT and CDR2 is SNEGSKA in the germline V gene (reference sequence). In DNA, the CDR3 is TGCAGTGGACTAGCGGCGCAAGAGACCCAGTACTTC. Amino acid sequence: CSGLAAQETQYF.

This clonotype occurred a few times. In DNA, the CDR3 is TGTGCCATCAGTGGAGGCGCTATTGTTGGCTACACCTTC. Its protein is CAISGGAIVGYTF. The chain combines TRBV10-3 with TRBJ1-2; no clear D gene. This CDR3 contains 13 residues. V lost 4 bases, J lost 7 bases, and 13 bases lay in between. Germline assignment: CDR1 ENHRY and CDR2 SYGVKD.

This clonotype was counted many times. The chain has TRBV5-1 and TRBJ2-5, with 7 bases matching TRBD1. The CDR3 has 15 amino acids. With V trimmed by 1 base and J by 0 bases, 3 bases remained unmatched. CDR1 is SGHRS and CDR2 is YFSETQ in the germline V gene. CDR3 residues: CASSLQGDYQETQYF. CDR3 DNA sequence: TGCGCCAGCAGCTTGCAGGGGGATTACCAAGAGACCCAGTACTTC.

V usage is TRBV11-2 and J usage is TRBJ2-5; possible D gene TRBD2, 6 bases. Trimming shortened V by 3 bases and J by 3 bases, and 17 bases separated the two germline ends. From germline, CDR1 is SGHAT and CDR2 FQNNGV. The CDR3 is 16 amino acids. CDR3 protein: CASSLGGGRRKETQYF. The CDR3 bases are TGTGCCAGCAGCTTGGGGGGTGGACGGAGAAAAGAGACCCAGTACTTC.